The 12 T cell receptor beta chains listed next were all sequenced from one sample in a study of blood T cell repertoires in COVID-19. Sequencing was performed with immunoSEQ multiplex PCR; in TCRdb, only in-frame clones are kept and a portion is missing. The sample shows about 310,000 clones, about nine tenths of them seen only once. Material for sequencing was peripheral blood. Receptors originate from a man younger than 30 with active or convalescent COVID-19.

V gene TRBV3-1 (or the pseudogene TRBV3-2) combines with J gene TRBJ1-3, with 11 bases fitting TRBD1. Germline V gene sequence: CDR1 LGHDT, CDR2 YNNKEL (reference sequence). V lost 5 bases and J lost 0; bases outside the gene matches: 15. This CDR3 spans 20 amino acids. In nucleotides, the CDR3 is TGTGCCAGCAGCTCAAGGACAGGGGGCCGTACTTTTCTCTCTGGAAACACCATATATTTT. Protein product: CASSSRTGGRTFLSGNTIYF.

The V and J genes are TRBV7-9 and TRBJ2-7; 9 positions match TRBD1. The CDR3 totals 14 residues. V trimming: 5 bases; J trimming: 2 bases; junction bases outside the gene matches: 4. Germline V gene lookup returns CDR1 SEHNR and CDR2 FQNEAQ (reference sequence). CDR3 in DNA: TGTGCCAGCAGCAAGACAGGGGGTACCTACGAGCAGTACTTC. This encodes CASSKTGGTYEQYF.

The chain joins TRBV7-6 to TRBJ2-3; 12 positions agree with TRBD2. V shed 4 bases, J shed 6 bases, and the junction held 17 bases outside the gene matches. Germline-derived CDR1 and CDR2 are SGHVS and FNYEAQ. This CDR3 contains 19 residues. Here the CDR3 DNA reads TGTGCCAGCAGCTACAGTGAGATTGGACTAGCGGGGTCTCCCGATACGCAGTATTTT. As protein: CASSYSEIGLAGSPDTQYF.

The chain joins TRBV29-1 to TRBJ1-2, with D tentatively TRBD1 (6 bases). V was shortened by 8 bases and J by 0 bases, with 16 bases between the two germline ends. The CDR3 totals 14 residues. CDR1 and CDR2 from the germline V gene are SQVTM and ANQGSEA. CDR3 DNA sequence: TGCAGCACCTGGGACACCGAAGCTAACTATGGCTACACCTTC. Protein product: CSTWDTEANYGYTF.

The chain has TRBV27 and TRBJ1-6; a possible D gene is TRBD1 (6 bases). The CDR3 totals 14 residues. V lost 7 bases and J lost 10, with 17 bases in between. Germline V lookup: CDR1 MNHEY, CDR2 SMNVEV (reference sequence). The CDR3 reads CASKFGQPTSPLHF. CDR3 nucleotides: TGTGCCAGCAAATTCGGACAGCCAACCTCACCCCTCCACTTT.

This clone showed up just a few times. The chain uses TRBV5-1 and TRBJ1-1; TRBD1 might be the D (6 bases). The germline CDR1 and CDR2 sequences are SGHRS and YFSETQ. The length of the CDR3 is 15 residues. The V end was cut by 7 bases, the J end by 2 bases, with 18 bases between. The CDR3 nucleotides read TGCGCCAGCGGGACCCTCGGGGGGCCTAACACTGAAGCTTTCTTT. Its protein is CASGTLGGPNTEAFF.

The chain recombines TRBV2 with TRBJ1-5, with D hard to call. This CDR3 region has 17 residues. Germline V lookup: CDR1 SNHLY, CDR2 FYNNEI. Trimming shortened V by 4 bases and J by 0 bases, and 16 bases separated the two germline ends. The CDR3, as DNA: TGTGCCAGCAGTGGCCCTGGCGTGGAGGTTAGCAATCAGCCCCAGCATTTT. This encodes CASSGPGVEVSNQPQHF.

V usage is TRBV27 and J usage is TRBJ2-3; TRBD2 aligns across 13 bases. CDR3 length equals 14 residues. Losses at the gene ends were 8 bases for V and 6 bases for J; bases not matched to a gene: 5. The germline V gene has CDR1 MNHEY and CDR2 SMNVEV (reference sequence). For the CDR3, the DNA is TGTGCCAGCTCGACTAGCGGGAGGTATGATACGCAGTATTTT. Residues: CASSTSGRYDTQYF.

The chain has TRBV27 and TRBJ2-1; 7 bases are a match to TRBD2. V gave up 3 bases and J gave up 2 bases; unmatched junction bases: 16. This CDR3 region has 19 residues. Germline-derived CDR1 and CDR2 are MNHEY and SMNVEV (reference sequence). In DNA, the CDR3 is TGTGCCAGCAGTTTCCGGACTCGGGGGGAGGCAAGGACCTACAATGAGCAGTTCTTC. Residues: CASSFRTRGEARTYNEQFF.

This chain uses TRBV18 with TRBJ2-6; 7 bases are a match to TRBD2. V shed 3 bases, J shed 5 bases, and the junction held 4 bases outside the gene matches. Germline V gene sequence: CDR1 KGHSH, CDR2 LQKENI. This CDR3 region has 15 residues. The CDR3 here is CASSPGGLRANVLTF. In DNA, the CDR3 is TGTGCCAGCTCACCCGGGGGGTTAAGGGCCAACGTCCTGACTTTC.

The chain employs TRBV6-5 and TRBJ1-1; no reliable D call. Germline V gene sequence: CDR1 MNHEY, CDR2 SVGAGI. This CDR3 is 13 amino acids long. V lost 8 bases, J lost 0 bases, and 10 bases lay in between. The CDR3 loop reads CASLRTVNTEAFF. CDR3 DNA: TGTGCCAGCCTGAGAACGGTGAACACTGAAGCTTTCTTT.

This chain uses TRBV27 with TRBJ1-2, with TRBD1 identical over 7 bases. The V gene end was trimmed by 6 bases and the J gene end by 5 bases; junction bases not matched to a gene: 6. Per germline, CDR1 MNHEY and CDR2 SMNVEV (reference sequence). This CDR3 has 13 residues. For the CDR3, the DNA is TGTGCCAGCAGACAGGGGTCCTTTTATGGCTACACCTTC. Its translation is CASRQGSFYGYTF.